The entry that follows covers one T cell receptor beta chain sequence. Its antigen remains unknown. The sample originates from a study of CD4 T cells in relation to SARS-CoV-2 and coronaviruses. Study-wide findings and caveats: SARS-CoV-2-driven expansion was significantly weaker in crossreactive than monoreactive clones.

Unexposed donor CD4+ T cells date from about 2010-2019, before the COVID-19 pandemic. CD4+ T cells were isolated from the cells after about ten days of culture. Germline CDR1 is MGHDK and CDR2 is SYGVNS. With 5 bases clipped from V and 2 bases from J, the junction kept 1 base outside the gene matches. This CDR3 spans 14 amino acids. Clones were read by immunoSEQ multiplex PCR, and TCRdb kept only the in-frame ones, dropping some. The sample has over 10,000 clones, 78% seen once. This receptor was identified in a human donor in good health. This chain uses TRBV25-1 with TRBJ1-4, with TRBD1 matching 8 bases. The specimen sequenced was CD4+ T cells from PBMCs, cultured in vitro. CDR3 sequence: CASSWTGTNEKLFF. The CDR3 DNA sequence: TGTGCCAGCAGTTGGACAGGGACTAATGAAAAACTGTTTTTT.